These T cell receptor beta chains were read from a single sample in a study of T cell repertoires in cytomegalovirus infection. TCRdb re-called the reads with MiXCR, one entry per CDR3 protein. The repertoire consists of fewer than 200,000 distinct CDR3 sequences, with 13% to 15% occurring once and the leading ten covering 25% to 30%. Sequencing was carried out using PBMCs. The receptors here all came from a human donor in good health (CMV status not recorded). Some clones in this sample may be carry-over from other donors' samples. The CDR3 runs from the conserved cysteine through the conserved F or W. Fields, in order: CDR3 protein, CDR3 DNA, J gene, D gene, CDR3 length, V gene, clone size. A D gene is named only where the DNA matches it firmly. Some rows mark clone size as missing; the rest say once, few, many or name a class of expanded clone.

cdr3_aa: CASSLKDRGFTDTQYF
cdr3_nt: TGTGCCAGCAGCTTGAAGGACAGGGGATTCACAGATACGCAGTATTTT
j_call: TRBJ2-3
d_call: TRBD1
cdr3_length: 16
v_call: TRBV5-6
clone_size: few

cdr3_aa: CASRDRNTGELFF
cdr3_nt: TGTGCCAGCCGAGATCGGAACACCGGGGAGCTGTTTTTT
j_call: TRBJ2-2
d_call: -
cdr3_length: 13
v_call: TRBV11-2
clone_size: -

cdr3_aa: CASSDLWQGTYEQYF
cdr3_nt: TGTGCCAGCAGTGATTTATGGCAGGGGACCTACGAGCAGTACTTC
j_call: TRBJ2-7
d_call: -
cdr3_length: 15
v_call: TRBV6-1
clone_size: many

cdr3_aa: CASSPSLRPQHF
cdr3_nt: TGTGCCAGCAGTCCCAGTTTACGGCCCCAGCATTTT
j_call: TRBJ1-5
d_call: -
cdr3_length: 12
v_call: TRBV28
clone_size: -

cdr3_aa: CASSFPPDRTYGYTF
cdr3_nt: TGTGCCAGCAGCTTCCCCCCGGACAGGACCTATGGCTACACCTTC
j_call: TRBJ1-2
d_call: TRBD1
cdr3_length: 15
v_call: TRBV5-8
clone_size: -

cdr3_aa: CATSRTSDTGELFF
cdr3_nt: TGTGCCACCAGCAGGACTAGCGACACCGGGGAGCTGTTTTTT
j_call: TRBJ2-2
d_call: TRBD2
cdr3_length: 14
v_call: TRBV15
clone_size: -

cdr3_aa: CARIQQGATNEKLFF
cdr3_nt: TGTGCCAGGATACAACAGGGGGCAACTAATGAAAAACTGTTTTTT
j_call: TRBJ1-4
d_call: TRBD1
cdr3_length: 15
v_call: TRBV6-5
clone_size: few

cdr3_aa: CASSLRQGVKETQYF
cdr3_nt: TGTGCCAGCAGCTTACGACAGGGGGTTAAAGAGACCCAGTACTTC
j_call: TRBJ2-5
d_call: TRBD1
cdr3_length: 15
v_call: TRBV7-2
clone_size: many

cdr3_aa: CASSPLSKGPGTEAFF
cdr3_nt: TGTGCCAGCAGCCCCTTATCTAAGGGTCCGGGCACTGAAGCTTTCTTT
j_call: TRBJ1-1
d_call: -
cdr3_length: 16
v_call: TRBV3-1
clone_size: -

cdr3_aa: CASSQDLVLSETQYF
cdr3_nt: TGCGCCAGCAGCCAAGATTTAGTCCTCTCTGAGACCCAGTACTTC
j_call: TRBJ2-5
d_call: -
cdr3_length: 15
v_call: TRBV4-3
clone_size: many

cdr3_aa: CASSSYLTRTEAFF
cdr3_nt: TGTGCCAGCAGCTCTTACCTCACAAGGACTGAAGCTTTCTTT
j_call: TRBJ1-1
d_call: -
cdr3_length: 14
v_call: TRBV7-8
clone_size: many

cdr3_aa: CAISSGTDSYEQYF
cdr3_nt: TGTGCCATCAGTTCCGGGACGGATTCGTACGAGCAGTACTTC
j_call: TRBJ2-7
d_call: -
cdr3_length: 14
v_call: TRBV10-3
clone_size: many

cdr3_aa: CASRLTGHYGYTF
cdr3_nt: TGTGCCAGCAGATTGACAGGACACTATGGCTACACCTTC
j_call: TRBJ1-2
d_call: -
cdr3_length: 13
v_call: TRBV6-2/TRBV6-3
clone_size: many

cdr3_aa: CASSLNSQETQYF
cdr3_nt: TGTGCCAGCAGCTTAAACAGCCAAGAGACCCAGTACTTC
j_call: TRBJ2-5
d_call: -
cdr3_length: 13
v_call: TRBV7-3
clone_size: many

cdr3_aa: CSVDGTEDGEEEYEQYF
cdr3_nt: TGCAGCGTTGATGGGACGGAGGACGGGGAGGAGGAGTACGAGCAGTACTTC
j_call: TRBJ2-7
d_call: -
cdr3_length: 17
v_call: TRBV29-1
clone_size: -

cdr3_aa: CASSQDTDSSYNEQFF
cdr3_nt: TGCGCCAGCAGCCAAGATACGGACAGCTCCTACAATGAGCAGTTCTTC
j_call: TRBJ2-1
d_call: -
cdr3_length: 16
v_call: TRBV4-3
clone_size: few

cdr3_aa: CASSLRGLAGNTIYF
cdr3_nt: TGTGCCAGCAGCCTCAGGGGGCTTGCTGGAAACACCATATATTTT
j_call: TRBJ1-3
d_call: TRBD1
cdr3_length: 15
v_call: TRBV7-2
clone_size: many

cdr3_aa: CASSYSRMFVREPQPQHF
cdr3_nt: TGTGCCAGCAGTTACTCTAGAATGTTCGTAAGGGAGCCTCAGCCCCAGCATTTT
j_call: TRBJ1-5
d_call: -
cdr3_length: 18
v_call: TRBV6-2/TRBV6-3
clone_size: few

cdr3_aa: CASSPTGLGDYEQYF
cdr3_nt: TGTGCCAGCAGCCCGACCGGACTGGGGGACTACGAGCAGTACTTC
j_call: TRBJ2-7
d_call: -
cdr3_length: 15
v_call: TRBV14
clone_size: few

cdr3_aa: CASSPRTGTNTGELFF
cdr3_nt: TGTGCCAGCAGCCCCCGGACAGGAACGAACACCGGGGAGCTGTTTTTT
j_call: TRBJ2-2
d_call: TRBD1
cdr3_length: 16
v_call: TRBV7-6
clone_size: once

cdr3_aa: CASRESGANVLTF
cdr3_nt: TGTGCCAGCAGGGAATCTGGGGCCAACGTCCTGACTTTC
j_call: TRBJ2-6
d_call: -
cdr3_length: 13
v_call: TRBV6-1
clone_size: many

cdr3_aa: CASSEGARGAGELFF
cdr3_nt: TGTGCCAGCAGCGAGGGGGCCAGGGGCGCCGGGGAGCTGTTTTTT
j_call: TRBJ2-2
d_call: TRBD1
cdr3_length: 15
v_call: TRBV7-2
clone_size: many